The next 14 T cell receptor beta chains were all read from a single sample in a study of shared clonotypes between healthy human individuals. Profiling relied on immunoSEQ multiplex PCR, and the TCRdb table lists in-frame clones only, not all of them. The table includes some 2,000,000 clones, about 95% detected once. Naive CD8 cells lacked CD45RO and underwent positive selection for CCR7, leaving out terminally differentiated effector memory CD45RA+ cells. Input material: naive CD8+ T cells sorted from blood. These TCRs come from a man aged 18 to 30 in good health.

This rearrangement joins TRBV10-3 to TRBJ2-7; D unclear. With 2 bases removed from V and 4 bases from J, the gap between germline ends came to 12 bases. CDR3 length equals 14 residues. The V gene's germline CDR1 is ENHRY and CDR2 SYGVKD. The CDR3 DNA is TGTGCCATCAGTGAGGTTGGCTCGACTTACGAGCAGTACTTC. It encodes CAISEVGSTYEQYF.

Concerning this clone itself: The identical CDR3 is also encoded by other nucleotide sequences in the sample. The genes are TRBV4-2 and TRBJ1-6, with D uncertain. Germline-derived CDR1 and CDR2 are LGHNA and YNFKEQ. Trimming removed 1 base from V and 8 bases from J, with 6 bases in between. This CDR3 region has 13 residues. The CDR3 sequence is CASSQGGDSPLHF. CDR3 nucleotide sequence: TGTGCCAGCAGCCAAGGGGGTGATTCACCCCTCCACTTT.

V is TRBV29-1 and J is TRBJ2-5, with D tentatively TRBD2 (7 bases). There are 15 residues in the CDR3. CDR1 is SQVTM, CDR2 ANQGSEA, per germline. V was clipped by 0 bases and J by 5 bases, with 16 bases between them. The CDR3 protein is CSVEDAGAQWETQYF. DNA of the CDR3: TGCAGCGTTGAAGACGCGGGGGCGCAGTGGGAGACCCAGTACTTC.

The gene calls are TRBV5-1 and TRBJ2-7; 9 bases line up with TRBD1. The CDR3 runs 18 residues. Germline V CDR1 and CDR2: SGHRS, YFSETQ. Losses at the gene ends were 0 bases for V and 1 base for J; bases not matched to a gene: 11. CDR3 protein: CASSLEGTGIFGSYEQYF. The CDR3 region has the DNA TGCGCCAGCAGCTTGGAGGGGACAGGGATTTTTGGGTCCTACGAGCAGTACTTC.

This clone is a singleton in its sample. The chain employs TRBV5-1 and TRBJ2-7, with D possibly matching TRBD1 (5 bases). V gave up 5 bases and J gave up 7 bases, with 16 bases separating them. The CDR3 loop spans 13 amino acids. Germline V gene lookup returns CDR1 SGHRS and CDR2 YFSETQ. CDR3 coding DNA: TGCGCCAGCAGTATGACAGATCCACTGGAGCAGTACTTC. It translates to CASSMTDPLEQYF.

This sequence joins TRBV2 and TRBJ1-5; the D gene is possibly TRBD1 (5 bases). This CDR3 contains 15 residues. With 4 bases removed from V and 5 bases from J, the gap between germline ends came to 15 bases. The germline gives CDR1 SNHLY, CDR2 FYNNEI. The CDR3 DNA sequence: TGTGCCAGCAGTGGCGCTAGCGGAGGGGATCAGCCCCAGCATTTT. Its protein is CASSGASGGDQPQHF.

A single count supports this clone. The chain is built from TRBV7-8 and TRBJ1-5, with D possibly TRBD1 on 6 matching bases. The CDR3 loop spans 17 amino acids. Germline-derived CDR1 and CDR2 are SGHVS and FQNEAQ. V lost 2 bases and J lost 1, with 15 bases in between. CDR3 bases: TGTGCCAGCAGCTTATCTTTCCCAGGGGCAAGCAATCAGCCCCAGCATTTT. Translated: CASSLSFPGASNQPQHF. The variable domain in full, with the rest retrieved from reference TRBV7-8 and TRBJ1-5, is GAGVSQSPRYKVAKRGQDVALRCDPISGHVSLFWYQQALGQGPEFLTYFQNEAQLDKSGLPSDRFFAERPEGSVSTLKIQRTQQEDSAVYLCASSLSFPGASNQPQHFGDGTRLSIL.

The CDR3 DNA reads as TGTGCCAGTAGTGTAACAGGGGTGGACTATGGCTACACCTTC. This codes for CASSVTGVDYGYTF. The chain is built from TRBV19 and TRBJ1-2; TRBD1 agrees at 7 bases. Germline CDR1 LNHDA, CDR2 SQIVND (reference sequence). The CDR3 totals 14 residues. V was pared by 5 bases and J by 3 bases, with 6 bases of the junction left unmatched.

A remark on this clone: Additional DNA sequences in this sample encode the identical CDR3. V usage is TRBV4-1 and J usage is TRBJ2-2; D is perhaps TRBD2 (6 bases). CDR3 length: 14 residues. The ends were cut back, 1 base at V and 5 bases at J, with 8 bases in the middle. Germline CDR1 is MGHRA and CDR2 is YSYEKL. The CDR3 DNA sequence: TGCGCCAGCAGCCAAGTCGCGGGGACCGGGGAGCTGTTTTTT. It translates to CASSQVAGTGELFF.

The rearrangement links TRBV28 to TRBJ1-2; D is ambiguous. The CDR3 contains 12 residues. V lost 6 bases and J lost 3, with 8 bases in between. Germline loops: CDR1 MDHEN, CDR2 SYDVKM. The CDR3 protein is CASSPQYYGYTF. CDR3 sequence (DNA): TGTGCCAGCAGCCCCCAATACTATGGCTACACCTTC.

The J gene is TRBJ2-7, the V gene TRBV6-5, with 7 bases fitting TRBD2. Trimming removed 7 bases from V and 3 bases from J; junction bases left unmatched: 9. CDR3 length: 14 amino acids. CDR1 and CDR2 (germline): MNHEY, SVGAGI. The CDR3 region is CASTPVGGFYEQYF. DNA for the CDR3: TGTGCCAGCACCCCGGTGGGGGGGTTCTACGAGCAGTACTTC.

This clone was seen once. The chain employs TRBV13 and TRBJ2-6; D may match TRBD1 or TRBD2 (5 bases each). The germline V gene has CDR1 PRHDT and CDR2 FYEKMQ (reference sequence). This CDR3 comprises 17 residues. V was clipped by 3 bases and J by 0 bases, with 12 bases between them. The CDR3 coding sequence is TGTGCCAGCAGCTTCTGGACGGGGCCCTCTGGGGCCAACGTCCTGACTTTC. Its translation: CASSFWTGPSGANVLTF.

This chain joins TRBV10-3 and TRBJ2-1; 10 nucleotides match TRBD2. The CDR3 totals 17 residues. Germline trimming cut 0 bases from V and 5 bases from J; bases unmatched to any gene: 7. CDR1 is ENHRY, CDR2 SYGVKD, per germline. The CDR3 coding sequence is TGTGCCATCAGTGAGTCCCTTAGCGGGGGGAGAGACAATGAGCAGTTCTTC. Translating gives CAISESLSGGRDNEQFF.

V usage is TRBV29-1 and J usage is TRBJ2-5; 10 bases line up with TRBD1. The CDR3 totals 13 residues. Germline CDR1 SQVTM, CDR2 ANQGSEA. V lost 6 bases, J lost 5 bases, and 6 bases stayed unmatched. CDR3 sequence reads: CSVDRGRGETQYF. CDR3 nucleotide sequence: TGCAGCGTCGACAGGGGGCGAGGGGAGACCCAGTACTTC.